This T cell receptor (beta chain) originates from a study of post-analysis software for immune sequencing data. Prepared TCR beta cDNA libraries contained unique molecular identifiers. TCRdb fed the PCR reads into MiXCR, producing one record per CDR3 protein. The sample records around 250,000 distinct CDR3 sequences, just over 35% being singletons. Overall study findings and caveats: TRBV5-6, TRBV5-1 and TRBV20-1 were among roughly 5 TRBV segments more frequent in patients than controls.

As to this clonotype: No antigen is known for it. This clone may be a read error of a much larger clone one base away.

V shed 6 bases and J shed 2 bases, with 13 bases lying between them. Germline V gene data show CDR1 as SGHRS and CDR2 as YFSETQ. The CDR3 totals 14 residues. The receptor was derived from a girl under 18 with multiple sclerosis. Input material: blood. This sequence joins TRBV5-1 and TRBJ2-3, with D maybe TRBD1 (5 bases). This CDR3 reads CASKDSGPTDTQYF. CDR3 nucleotide sequence: TGCGCCAGCAAAGACAGTGGACCCACAGATACGCAGTATTTT. Together with reference TRBV5-1 and TRBJ2-3, the CDR3 gives the full variable domain: KAGVTQTPRYLIKTRGQQVTLSCSPISGHRSVSWYQQTPGQGLQFLFEYFSETQRNKGNFPGRFSGRQFSNSRSEMNVSTLELGDSALYLCASKDSGPTDTQYFGPGTRLTVL.